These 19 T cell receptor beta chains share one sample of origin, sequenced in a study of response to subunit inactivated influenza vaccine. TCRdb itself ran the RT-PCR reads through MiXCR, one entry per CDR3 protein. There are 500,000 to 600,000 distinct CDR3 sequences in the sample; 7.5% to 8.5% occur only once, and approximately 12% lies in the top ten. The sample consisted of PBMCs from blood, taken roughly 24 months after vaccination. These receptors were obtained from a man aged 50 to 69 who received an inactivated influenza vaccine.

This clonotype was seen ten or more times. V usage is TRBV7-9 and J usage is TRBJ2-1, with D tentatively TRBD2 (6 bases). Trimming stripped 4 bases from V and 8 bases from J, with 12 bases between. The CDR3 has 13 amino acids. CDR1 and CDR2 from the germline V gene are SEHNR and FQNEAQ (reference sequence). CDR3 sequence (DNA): TGTGCCAGCAGCTCCAGGCGGGGCGATGAGCAGTTCTTC. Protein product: CASSSRRGDEQFF.

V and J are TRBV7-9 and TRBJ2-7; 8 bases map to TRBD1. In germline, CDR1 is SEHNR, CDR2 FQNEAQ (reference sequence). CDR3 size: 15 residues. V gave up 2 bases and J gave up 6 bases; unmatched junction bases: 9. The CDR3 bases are TGTGCCAGCAGCTTAATGGGACAGGAGACGCGCGAGCAGTACTTC. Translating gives CASSLMGQETREQYF.

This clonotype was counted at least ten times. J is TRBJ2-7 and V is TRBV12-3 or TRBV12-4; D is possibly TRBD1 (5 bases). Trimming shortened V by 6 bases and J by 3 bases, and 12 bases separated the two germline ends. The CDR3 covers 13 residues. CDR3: CASSTLDIYEQYF. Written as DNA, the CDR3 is TGTGCCAGCAGCACCCTGGACATCTACGAGCAGTACTTC.

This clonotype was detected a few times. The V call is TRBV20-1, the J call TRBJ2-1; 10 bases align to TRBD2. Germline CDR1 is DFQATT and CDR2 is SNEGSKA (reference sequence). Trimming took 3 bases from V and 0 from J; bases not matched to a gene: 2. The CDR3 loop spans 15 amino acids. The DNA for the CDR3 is TGCAGTGCTAGTTCTAGCGGGAGCTCCTACAATGAGCAGTTCTTC. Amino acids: CSASSSGSSYNEQFF.

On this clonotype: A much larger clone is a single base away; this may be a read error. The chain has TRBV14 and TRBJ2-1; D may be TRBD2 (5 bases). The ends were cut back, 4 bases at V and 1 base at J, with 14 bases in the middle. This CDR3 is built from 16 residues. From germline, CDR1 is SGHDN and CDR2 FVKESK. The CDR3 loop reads CASSRSDYLSYNEQFF. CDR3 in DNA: TGTGCCAGCAGCCGCTCCGACTACCTTTCCTACAATGAGCAGTTCTTC.

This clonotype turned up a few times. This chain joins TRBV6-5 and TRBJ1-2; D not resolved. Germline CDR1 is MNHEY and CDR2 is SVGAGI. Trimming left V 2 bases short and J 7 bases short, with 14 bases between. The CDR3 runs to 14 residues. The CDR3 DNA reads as TGTGCCAGCAGTTACACCTATTCCCCTCGTGGCTACACCTTC. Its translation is CASSYTYSPRGYTF.

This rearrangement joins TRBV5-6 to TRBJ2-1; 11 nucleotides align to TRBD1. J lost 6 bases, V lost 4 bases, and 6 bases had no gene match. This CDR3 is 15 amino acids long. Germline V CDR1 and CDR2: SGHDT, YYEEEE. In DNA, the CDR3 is TGTGCCAGCAGCCTTGGACAGGGGGCGGCCAATGAGCAGTTCTTC. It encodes CASSLGQGAANEQFF.

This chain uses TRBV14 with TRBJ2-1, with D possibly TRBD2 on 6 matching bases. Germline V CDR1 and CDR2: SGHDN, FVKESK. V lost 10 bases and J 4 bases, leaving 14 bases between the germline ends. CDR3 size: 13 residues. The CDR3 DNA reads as TGTGCCACCGGAGGGCCGGGATACAATGAGCAGTTCTTC. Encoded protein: CATGGPGYNEQFF.

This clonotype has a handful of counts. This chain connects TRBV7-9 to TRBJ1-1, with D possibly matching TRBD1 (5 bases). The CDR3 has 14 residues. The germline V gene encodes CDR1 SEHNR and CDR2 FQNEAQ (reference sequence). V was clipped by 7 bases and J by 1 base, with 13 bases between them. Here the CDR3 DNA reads TGTGCCAGCACCAGAGGGGACGGGAACACTGAAGCTTTCTTT. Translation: CASTRGDGNTEAFF.

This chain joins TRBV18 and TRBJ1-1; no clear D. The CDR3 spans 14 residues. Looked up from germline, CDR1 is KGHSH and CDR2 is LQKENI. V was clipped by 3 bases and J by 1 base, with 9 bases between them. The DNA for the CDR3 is TGTGCCAGCTCACCCGATTTGGGGAACACTGAAGCTTTCTTT. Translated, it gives CASSPDLGNTEAFF.

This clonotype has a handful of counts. This chain's CDR3 is CATSESLRDRAYNEQFF. For the CDR3, the DNA is TGTGCCACCAGTGAGTCCCTCCGGGACAGGGCCTACAATGAGCAGTTCTTC. The chain carries TRBV24-1 and TRBJ2-1; 9 positions agree with TRBD1. V shed 4 bases and J 2 bases; nucleotides not matched to a gene: 8. Germline CDR1 reads KGHDR; CDR2 reads SFDVKD. This CDR3 is built from 17 residues.

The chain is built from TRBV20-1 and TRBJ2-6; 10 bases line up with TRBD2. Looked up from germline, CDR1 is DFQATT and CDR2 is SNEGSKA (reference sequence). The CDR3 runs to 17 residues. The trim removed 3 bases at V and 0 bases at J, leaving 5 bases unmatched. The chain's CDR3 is CSARFGLAVSGANVLTF. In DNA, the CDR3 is TGCAGTGCTAGGTTCGGACTAGCGGTCTCTGGGGCCAACGTCCTGACTTTC.

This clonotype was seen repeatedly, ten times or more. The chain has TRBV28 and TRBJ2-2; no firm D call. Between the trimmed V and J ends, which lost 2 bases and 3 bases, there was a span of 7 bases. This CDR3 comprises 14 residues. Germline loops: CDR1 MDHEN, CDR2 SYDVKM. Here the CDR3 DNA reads TGTGCCAGCAGTTTACCAGACTACACCGGGGAGCTGTTTTTT. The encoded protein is CASSLPDYTGELFF.

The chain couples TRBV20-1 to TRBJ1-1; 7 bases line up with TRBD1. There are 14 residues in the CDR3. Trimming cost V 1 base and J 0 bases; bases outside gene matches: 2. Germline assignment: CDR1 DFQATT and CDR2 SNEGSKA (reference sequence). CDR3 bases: TGCAGTGCTAGAGTAGGGGGCTTGAACACTGAAGCTTTCTTT. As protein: CSARVGGLNTEAFF.

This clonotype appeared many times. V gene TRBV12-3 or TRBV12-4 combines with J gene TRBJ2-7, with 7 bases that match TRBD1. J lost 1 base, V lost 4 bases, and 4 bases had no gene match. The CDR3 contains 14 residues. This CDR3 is CASSWDSVSYEQYF. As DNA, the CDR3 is TGTGCCAGCAGTTGGGACAGCGTTTCCTACGAGCAGTACTTC.

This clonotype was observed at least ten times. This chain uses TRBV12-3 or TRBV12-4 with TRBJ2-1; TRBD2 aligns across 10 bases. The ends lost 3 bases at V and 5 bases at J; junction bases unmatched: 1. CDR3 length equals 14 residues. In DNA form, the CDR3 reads TGTGCCAGCAGTTTGGGACTAGCGCACAATGAGCAGTTCTTC. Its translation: CASSLGLAHNEQFF.

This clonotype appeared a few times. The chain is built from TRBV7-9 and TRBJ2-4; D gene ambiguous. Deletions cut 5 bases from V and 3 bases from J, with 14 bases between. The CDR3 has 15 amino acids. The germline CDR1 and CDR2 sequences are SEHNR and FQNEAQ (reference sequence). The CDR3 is CASSPDGVDKNIQYF. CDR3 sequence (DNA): TGTGCCAGCAGCCCGGACGGTGTTGACAAAAACATTCAGTACTTC.

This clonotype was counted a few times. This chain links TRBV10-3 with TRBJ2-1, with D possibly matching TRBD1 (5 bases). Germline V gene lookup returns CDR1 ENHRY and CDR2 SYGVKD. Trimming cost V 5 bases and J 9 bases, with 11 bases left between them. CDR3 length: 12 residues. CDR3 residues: CAISSQGTEQFF. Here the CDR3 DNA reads TGTGCCATCAGTTCTCAGGGAACTGAGCAGTTCTTC.

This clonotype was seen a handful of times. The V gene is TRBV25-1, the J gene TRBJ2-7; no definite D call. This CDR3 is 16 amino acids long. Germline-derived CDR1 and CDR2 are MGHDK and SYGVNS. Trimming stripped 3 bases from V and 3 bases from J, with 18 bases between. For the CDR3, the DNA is TGTGCCAGCAGTGACCGTTTTGCGACACCTTACTACGAGCAGTACTTC. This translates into CASSDRFATPYYEQYF.